Listed below are T cell receptor beta chains from one sample, sequenced in a study of T cell responses to AZD1222 COVID-19 vaccine. Clones were read by immunoSEQ multiplex PCR, and TCRdb kept only the in-frame ones, dropping some. The sample records about 110,000 clones, about 94% being singletons. The specimen comprised peripheral blood, sampled 28 days after the second AZD1222 dose. Every receptor here comes from an adult who received the AZD1222 COVID-19 vaccine. Both conserved end residues are part of each CDR3. A D gene is named only where the DNA matches it firmly. Clone sizes are given selectively: once, few, many, or a class where the clone is expanded.

>TRBV5-1|TRBJ2-2|.|TRBD1
TGCGCCAGCATCCGGGGACAGGGGACCACCGGGGAGCTGTTTTTT
CASIRGQGTTGELFF
>TRBV7-2|TRBJ2-3|.|.
TGTGCCAGCAGCTTCGGGCGGAGGTTAACGGCGGATACGCAGTATTTT
CASSFGRRLTADTQYF
>TRBV15|TRBJ1-4|.|TRBD1
TGTGCCACCAGCCGAGGGATCGGGACAGCAGAAAAACTGTTTTTT
CATSRGIGTAEKLFF
>TRBV27|TRBJ1-2|.|.
TGTGCCAGCAGTTTTACCCGAGTGTCTGGCTACACCTTC
CASSFTRVSGYTF
>TRBV19|TRBJ2-2|once|.
TGTGCCAGTAGTGAACAGACCGGGGAGCTGTTTTTT
CASSEQTGELFF
>TRBV5-6|TRBJ2-3|.|TRBD2
TGTGCCAGCAGCTTGCCAGGGGGACTAGCGACTACAGATACGCAGTATTTT
CASSLPGGLATTDTQYF
>TRBV29-1|TRBJ2-1|.|TRBD1
TGCAGCGTTGACACCCGGGACAGGGTGCATGAGCAGTTCTTC
CSVDTRDRVHEQFF
>TRBV3-1/TRBV3-2|TRBJ1-3|.|TRBD1
TGTGCCAGCAGCCTCCAGGGGGGCTCTGGAAACACCATATATTTT
CASSLQGGSGNTIYF
>TRBV12-3/TRBV12-4|TRBJ1-2|.|.
TGTGCCAGCAGGGACAGAGCTAACTATGGCTACACCTTC
CASRDRANYGYTF
>TRBV19|TRBJ1-1|once|TRBD1
TGTGCCAGTAGTGGGACAGGGTGGACTGAAGCTTTCTTT
CASSGTGWTEAFF